A selection of T cell receptor beta chains follows, all from one sample in a study of CD8 T cells in ankylosing spondylitis. In TCRdb, the 5' RACE reads were re-called with MiXCR into one record per CDR3 protein. The table shows roughly 180,000 distinct CDR3 sequences, with 13% occurring only once. The sequenced material came from blood, either unsorted or a sorted T cell fraction (not recorded which). The receptor source for this set is a male donor with ankylosing spondylitis or in good health (not recorded which). Each CDR3 is given with its conserved first and last residue. A D gene is named only where the DNA matches it firmly. For some rows the clone size is stated as once, few or many, or as a class when expanded; others skip it.

j_gene: TRBJ2-2
abundance: .
d_gene: TRBD1
v_gene: TRBV2
CDR3aa: CASRGQGSRELFF
CDR3nt: TGTGCCAGCCGGGGACAGGGAAGTCGGGAGCTGTTTTTT

j_gene: TRBJ2-7
abundance: .
d_gene: .
v_gene: TRBV20-1
CDR3aa: CSAGTGFSYEQYF
CDR3nt: TGCAGTGCTGGTACAGGGTTCTCCTACGAGCAGTACTTC

j_gene: TRBJ2-1
abundance: once
d_gene: TRBD2
v_gene: TRBV7-7
CDR3aa: CASRHDAWLGTSGEDNNEQFF
CDR3nt: TGTGCCAGCAGACATGACGCCTGGTTGGGGACTAGCGGGGAAGACAACAATGAGCAGTTCTTC

j_gene: TRBJ1-2
abundance: many
d_gene: .
v_gene: TRBV12-3/TRBV12-4
CDR3aa: CASSPFRDEYGYTF
CDR3nt: TGTGCCAGCAGTCCCTTCCGGGACGAATATGGCTACACCTTC

j_gene: TRBJ2-3
abundance: .
d_gene: .
v_gene: TRBV5-1
CDR3aa: CASSLGHGGDTDTQYF
CDR3nt: TGCGCCAGCAGCTTGGGCCACGGGGGCGACACAGATACGCAGTATTTT

j_gene: TRBJ2-1
abundance: .
d_gene: .
v_gene: TRBV5-1
CDR3aa: CASRPIEEGDEQFF
CDR3nt: TGCGCCAGCAGACCGATCGAGGAGGGCGATGAGCAGTTCTTC

j_gene: TRBJ1-1
abundance: .
d_gene: .
v_gene: TRBV4-1
CDR3aa: CASSLSRGSEAFF
CDR3nt: TGCGCCAGCAGCCTTTCAAGGGGGAGTGAAGCTTTCTTT

j_gene: TRBJ1-2
abundance: .
d_gene: TRBD1
v_gene: TRBV12-3/TRBV12-4
CDR3aa: CASSRRGYGYTF
CDR3nt: TGTGCCAGCAGTCGCAGGGGGTATGGCTACACCTTC

j_gene: TRBJ2-2
abundance: many
d_gene: .
v_gene: TRBV29-1
CDR3aa: CSVERTTGELFF
CDR3nt: TGCAGCGTTGAACGAACCACCGGGGAGCTGTTTTTT

j_gene: TRBJ2-3
abundance: many
d_gene: .
v_gene: TRBV20-1
CDR3aa: CSASSGAQYF
CDR3nt: TGCAGTGCTTCTAGTGGTGCGCAGTATTTT

j_gene: TRBJ1-1
abundance: many
d_gene: .
v_gene: TRBV29-1
CDR3aa: CSVDVVNTEAFF
CDR3nt: TGCAGCGTCGACGTCGTGAACACTGAAGCTTTCTTT

j_gene: TRBJ2-1
abundance: few
d_gene: TRBD2
v_gene: TRBV7-6
CDR3aa: CASSLESGLAGGDEQFF
CDR3nt: TGTGCCAGCAGCTTAGAATCGGGACTAGCGGGAGGAGATGAGCAGTTCTTC

j_gene: TRBJ2-1
abundance: few
d_gene: TRBD2
v_gene: TRBV4-1
CDR3aa: CASSQDLTSGSIQFF
CDR3nt: TGCGCCAGCAGCCAAGATCTGACTAGCGGGAGTATACAGTTCTTC

j_gene: TRBJ2-5
abundance: .
d_gene: .
v_gene: TRBV20-1
CDR3aa: CSAEPRDRETQYF
CDR3nt: TGCAGTGCGGAACCCAGGGATAGAGAGACCCAGTACTTC

j_gene: TRBJ2-3
abundance: few
d_gene: .
v_gene: TRBV7-9
CDR3aa: CASSFGTSPSDTQYF
CDR3nt: TGTGCCAGCAGCTTCGGGACCTCGCCCTCCGATACGCAGTATTTT

j_gene: TRBJ2-3
abundance: few
d_gene: TRBD2
v_gene: TRBV10-2
CDR3aa: CASSEAAGGADTQYF
CDR3nt: TGCGCCAGCAGTGAGGCAGCGGGAGGGGCAGATACGCAGTATTTT

j_gene: TRBJ2-3
abundance: few
d_gene: .
v_gene: TRBV5-1
CDR3aa: CASRGGGDTDTQYF
CDR3nt: TGCGCCAGCAGGGGCGGCGGGGACACAGATACGCAGTATTTT

j_gene: TRBJ1-6
abundance: few
d_gene: .
v_gene: TRBV7-2
CDR3aa: CASSLPYDNSPLHF
CDR3nt: TGTGCCAGCAGCTTACCATACGATAATTCACCCCTCCACTTT

j_gene: TRBJ1-1
abundance: few
d_gene: .
v_gene: TRBV9
CDR3aa: CASSVGIGQETFF
CDR3nt: TGTGCCAGCAGCGTAGGCATCGGGCAGGAGACTTTCTTT

j_gene: TRBJ2-5
abundance: many
d_gene: TRBD2
v_gene: TRBV6-5
CDR3aa: CASSYSGLAGDRETQYF
CDR3nt: TGTGCCAGCAGTTACTCGGGACTAGCGGGAGACCGAGAGACCCAGTACTTC

j_gene: TRBJ2-2
abundance: few
d_gene: .
v_gene: TRBV7-9
CDR3aa: CASSSSETLNTGELFF
CDR3nt: TGTGCCAGCTCCTCGTCCGAGACATTGAACACCGGGGAGCTGTTTTTT

j_gene: TRBJ1-2
abundance: .
d_gene: TRBD1
v_gene: TRBV25-1
CDR3aa: CASSRQGVGDGYTF
CDR3nt: TGTGCCAGCAGTCGACAGGGCGTGGGAGATGGCTACACCTTC

j_gene: TRBJ2-5
abundance: .
d_gene: .
v_gene: TRBV4-1
CDR3aa: CASSQGPSWETQYF
CDR3nt: TGCGCCAGCAGCCAAGGCCCTAGCTGGGAGACCCAGTACTTC

j_gene: TRBJ2-7
abundance: many
d_gene: .
v_gene: TRBV12-3/TRBV12-4
CDR3aa: CASSPGSYEQYF
CDR3nt: TGTGCCAGCAGTCCCGGCTCCTACGAGCAGTACTTC

j_gene: TRBJ1-1
abundance: once
d_gene: .
v_gene: TRBV12-5
CDR3aa: CASQRSTNTEAFF
CDR3nt: TGTGCTAGCCAACGATCCACGAACACTGAAGCTTTCTTT

j_gene: TRBJ2-7
abundance: .
d_gene: .
v_gene: TRBV25-1
CDR3aa: CATRQTSYEQYF
CDR3nt: TGTGCCACAAGACAGACCTCCTACGAGCAGTACTTC

j_gene: TRBJ2-3
abundance: .
d_gene: .
v_gene: TRBV27
CDR3aa: CASSPESADTQYF
CDR3nt: TGTGCCAGCAGTCCGGAATCCGCAGATACGCAGTATTTT

j_gene: TRBJ2-1
abundance: few
d_gene: .
v_gene: TRBV6-5
CDR3aa: CASSYSLGIISYNEQFF
CDR3nt: TGTGCCAGCAGTTACTCGTTGGGCATAATCTCCTACAATGAGCAGTTCTTC

j_gene: TRBJ2-1
abundance: few
d_gene: TRBD2
v_gene: TRBV2
CDR3aa: CATLAGNNEQFF
CDR3nt: TGTGCCACTCTAGCGGGGAACAATGAGCAGTTCTTC

j_gene: TRBJ2-5
abundance: few
d_gene: .
v_gene: TRBV5-1
CDR3aa: CASSFQIPVQETQYF
CDR3nt: TGCGCCAGCAGCTTTCAGATCCCGGTGCAAGAGACCCAGTACTTC

j_gene: TRBJ2-1
abundance: .
d_gene: TRBD2
v_gene: TRBV2
CDR3aa: CASSLLAGVVHEQFF
CDR3nt: TGTGCCAGCAGCCTACTAGCGGGAGTTGTACATGAGCAGTTCTTC

j_gene: TRBJ2-7
abundance: few
d_gene: .
v_gene: TRBV2
CDR3aa: CASSEGKSLYEQYF
CDR3nt: TGTGCCAGCAGTGAAGGAAAATCCCTCTACGAGCAGTACTTC

j_gene: TRBJ2-7
abundance: few
d_gene: .
v_gene: TRBV30
CDR3aa: CAWSVQGVSYEQYF
CDR3nt: TGTGCCTGGAGTGTACAAGGGGTCTCCTACGAGCAGTACTTC

j_gene: TRBJ1-2
abundance: .
d_gene: .
v_gene: TRBV5-1
CDR3aa: CASSFEGRSNYGYTF
CDR3nt: TGCGCCAGCAGCTTTGAAGGCAGAAGTAACTATGGCTACACCTTC

j_gene: TRBJ1-2
abundance: .
d_gene: .
v_gene: TRBV20-1
CDR3aa: CSASYSGEAAQRTNYGYTF
CDR3nt: TGCAGTGCTAGTTATTCTGGTGAGGCAGCCCAACGGACAAACTATGGCTACACCTTC

j_gene: TRBJ2-3
abundance: few
d_gene: TRBD2
v_gene: TRBV6-1
CDR3aa: CASSEGRGGTDTQYF
CDR3nt: TGTGCCAGCAGTGAAGGGCGGGGGGGCACAGATACGCAGTATTTT

j_gene: TRBJ2-7
abundance: few
d_gene: .
v_gene: TRBV4-1
CDR3aa: CASSQDPSPYEQYF
CDR3nt: TGCGCCAGCAGCCAAGATCCCAGCCCCTACGAGCAGTACTTC

j_gene: TRBJ2-3
abundance: .
d_gene: TRBD2
v_gene: TRBV6-1
CDR3aa: CASIVIAGGRLGTDTQYF
CDR3nt: TGTGCCAGCATTGTAATAGCGGGGGGCCGACTTGGCACAGATACGCAGTATTTT

j_gene: TRBJ2-2
abundance: few
d_gene: .
v_gene: TRBV11-3
CDR3aa: CASISRAATPAGELFF
CDR3nt: TGTGCCAGCATTAGCAGGGCGGCGACACCCGCCGGGGAGCTGTTTTTT

j_gene: TRBJ2-7
abundance: many
d_gene: .
v_gene: TRBV12-3/TRBV12-4
CDR3aa: CASTRNGKDEQYF
CDR3nt: TGTGCCAGCACCCGAAACGGCAAGGACGAGCAGTACTTC

j_gene: TRBJ2-1
abundance: few
d_gene: .
v_gene: TRBV30
CDR3aa: CAWSVQAAYNEQFF
CDR3nt: TGTGCCTGGAGTGTACAGGCTGCCTACAATGAGCAGTTCTTC

j_gene: TRBJ1-2
abundance: .
d_gene: .
v_gene: TRBV15
CDR3aa: CATSREPTGNYGYTF
CDR3nt: TGTGCCACCAGCAGAGAACCTACAGGGAACTATGGCTACACCTTC

j_gene: TRBJ2-7
abundance: few
d_gene: TRBD1
v_gene: TRBV12-3/TRBV12-4
CDR3aa: CASSWTGNNEQYF
CDR3nt: TGTGCCAGCAGTTGGACAGGTAACAACGAGCAGTACTTC

j_gene: TRBJ2-7
abundance: .
d_gene: .
v_gene: TRBV12-3/TRBV12-4
CDR3aa: CASQGGGGSSEQYF
CDR3nt: TGTGCCAGTCAGGGAGGGGGCGGGAGTAGTGAGCAGTACTTC

j_gene: TRBJ1-4
abundance: .
d_gene: .
v_gene: TRBV15
CDR3aa: CATSREQRNEKLFF
CDR3nt: TGTGCCACCAGCAGAGAACAAAGGAACGAAAAACTGTTTTTT

j_gene: TRBJ2-1
abundance: many
d_gene: .
v_gene: TRBV24-1
CDR3aa: CATSDWTEGEQFF
CDR3nt: TGTGCCACCAGTGATTGGACCGAGGGCGAGCAGTTCTTC

j_gene: TRBJ2-3
abundance: .
d_gene: .
v_gene: TRBV12-5
CDR3aa: CASGPNRDTDTQYF
CDR3nt: TGTGCTAGTGGTCCCAACAGGGACACAGATACGCAGTATTTT

j_gene: TRBJ1-1
abundance: few
d_gene: TRBD1
v_gene: TRBV5-5
CDR3aa: CASSSTGTGHTEAFF
CDR3nt: TGTGCCAGCAGCTCAACCGGGACAGGGCACACTGAAGCTTTCTTT

j_gene: TRBJ2-7
abundance: many
d_gene: TRBD1
v_gene: TRBV10-3
CDR3aa: CAIGAGTGHEQYF
CDR3nt: TGTGCCATCGGGGCCGGGACAGGCCACGAGCAGTACTTC

j_gene: TRBJ2-7
abundance: few
d_gene: .
v_gene: TRBV12-3/TRBV12-4
CDR3aa: CASSPPGKSYEQYF
CDR3nt: TGTGCCAGCAGTCCCCCAGGGAAATCCTACGAGCAGTACTTC

j_gene: TRBJ2-3
abundance: many
d_gene: .
v_gene: TRBV10-2
CDR3aa: CASSEEGTTDTQYF
CDR3nt: TGCGCCAGCAGTGAGGAGGGAACCACAGATACGCAGTATTTT

j_gene: TRBJ1-4
abundance: few
d_gene: .
v_gene: TRBV4-1
CDR3aa: CASSQEPGLNEKLFF
CDR3nt: TGCGCCAGCAGCCAAGAGCCAGGCCTTAATGAAAAACTGTTTTTT

j_gene: TRBJ1-2
abundance: .
d_gene: .
v_gene: TRBV15
CDR3aa: CATSRVSGGGKGYTF
CDR3nt: TGTGCCACCAGCAGAGTATCGGGAGGGGGTAAAGGCTACACCTTC

j_gene: TRBJ2-6
abundance: .
d_gene: TRBD1
v_gene: TRBV2
CDR3aa: CASTQRQGVSGANVLTF
CDR3nt: TGTGCCAGCACCCAAAGACAGGGGGTCTCTGGGGCCAACGTCCTGACTTTC

j_gene: TRBJ2-7
abundance: .
d_gene: .
v_gene: TRBV29-1
CDR3aa: CSVESGYEQYF
CDR3nt: TGCAGCGTTGAGTCCGGCTACGAGCAGTACTTC